This entry describes one T cell receptor beta chain. This specimen belongs to a study of blood T cell repertoires in COVID-19. Study context: The United States, Italy and Spain supplied acute and convalescent COVID-19 samples. In each case, the material was cDNA or gDNA derived from T cells, B-cell-depleted T cells, or PBMCs.

The CDR3 has 13 amino acids. The germline V gene has CDR1 LGHDT and CDR2 YNNKEL (reference sequence). V was clipped by 5 bases and J by 4 bases, with 10 bases between them. Per the original methods: From reference gene primer amplification, estimates of nucleated cell counts were derived. The table came from immunoSEQ multiplex PCR; TCRdb's copy has only in-frame clones and leaves some out. V and J calls and clone size are those listed in that table; D and trimming were worked out from the DNA. The data show around 290,000 clones, more than 85% seen once. A Seattle source enrolled patients during active infection and followed them longitudinally.

The receptor was derived from a young woman with COVID-19, enrolled during active disease. The sample taken for sequencing was peripheral blood. This chain joins TRBV3-1 (or the pseudogene TRBV3-2) and TRBJ2-3, with unresolved D. The CDR3, as DNA: TGTGCCAGCAGCTCTCTAGGCCCAGATACGCAGTATTTT. It specifies CASSSLGPDTQYF.